This T cell receptor beta chain appears in the sequencing data of a study of regulatory T cells in long-lasting Graves disease. Study at large: It was over 5 years of antithyroid drugs, with positive TSH receptor antibodies, that meant persistent Graves' disease.

Noted time point: persistent/refractory GD, antithyroid drugs over 5 years with positive TRAb. RNA from PBMCs was the source of the TCR library. HTBI primers from iRepertoire and Arm-PCR of CDR3 regions yielded the TCR beta libraries. Per the study methods: Among the samples, 62 TRBV and 14 TRBJ segments were identified. MiXCR was run by TCRdb on the multiplex PCR reads, yielding one entry per CDR3 protein. TCRdb's processing, not the authors' own work, is the source of the V and J calls. This table holds 600,000 to 800,000 distinct CDR3 sequences, approximately 29% found once. Study results and limitations: Persistent disease favored TRBV28, TRBJ1-2 and TRBJ2-5. TCR diversity was lower in persistent than newly diagnosed Graves' disease.

Worth noting for this clonotype: Its specificity is not known. An end of the junction does not agree with germline; a read error may underlie this.

This CDR3 is 11 amino acids long. CDR1 and CDR2 (germline): DFQATT, SNEGSKA (reference sequence). The rearrangement links TRBV20-1 to TRBJ1-1; no reliable D call. The clonotype comes from a female donor with Graves disease. This specimen was peripheral blood mononuclear cells (PBMCs), taken when the disease was refractory, from a patient treated with antithyroid drugs. CDR3 in DNA: TGCAGTGCCCCGACCCCTGGTGAAGCTTCCTTT. It yields the protein CSAPTPGEASF.